The clone carrying this T cell receptor beta chain was seen once. Its cognate antigen is unknown. The CDR3 totals 13 residues. The germline CDR1 and CDR2 sequences are MGHRA and YSYEKL. V was shortened by 2 bases and J by 5 bases, with 9 bases between the two germline ends. Each CDR3 protein is one row after TCRdb ran MiXCR on the 5' RACE reads. Among under 95,000 distinct CDR3 sequences listed, around 7% were seen once. This sample was taken from a study of T cells after yellow fever vaccination. Study observations and caveats: CD4 and CD8 compartments shared a small share of clonotypes.

This material consisted of CD8+ T cells sorted from PBMCs, taken 10 to 11 days after the first yellow fever vaccination. The chain joins TRBV4-1 to TRBJ1-1; tentatively, D is TRBD1 (5 bases). The source of this sequence is a man aged 18 to 30 who received the YFV17D yellow fever vaccine. CDR3 sequence: CASSQLGGTEAFF. For the CDR3, the DNA is TGCGCCAGCAGCCAACTCGGGGGGACTGAAGCTTTCTTT.